Here is one TCR beta chain with its context. This clonotype was counted at least ten times. Its antigen has not been determined. Within one base of it there is no much larger clone, and no base qualities were kept. This specimen comes from a study of T cells after yellow fever vaccination (dated by TCRdb to about 2019). Study-level background: The SMART-Seq v4 Ultra Low Input RNA kit was used to prepare libraries from fractions with low cell numbers. Two healthy male donors made up the cohort, one aged 18 to 29 years and the other aged 30 to 40 years. To follow T-cell clones before and after primary and booster YFV17D yellow fever vaccination, bulk TCR alpha and beta repertoires were sequenced over time. Blood was drawn at multiple timepoints before and after primary and secondary immunization, with bulk PBMC replicates and cell subsets isolated. Study-wide conclusions, independent of this receptor: Computational filtering was required because FACS-sorted repertoires could contain abundant contaminating clonotypes from the bulk population. A small fraction of clonotypes showed up in both the CD4 and CD8 compartments, probably as a result of convergent recombination. The secondary T-cell response was found to be weaker but faster than the primary response, with a peak reached on day 5 rather than on day 15. The study included only two donors, which limits how far the findings can be generalized. After the booster, most clones that had expanded after primary vaccination were detected again (approximately 97% of CD4 and around nine tenths of CD8), suggesting broad maintenance of memory.

The CDR3 measures 16 amino acids from cysteine to phenylalanine. Of the read, only the CDR3 DNA is kept; its 48 bases are in frame from base 1. Via the germline V gene, CDR1 is KGHDR and CDR2 SFDVKD. The junction shows trimming of 4 bases on V and 8 bases on J, and the gene matches do not reach 11 bases of it. The sample's treatment or condition label, in plain terms: live attenuated yellow fever vaccine strain. At each blood-draw timepoint, two biological replicates of bulk PBMCs were collected. PBMCs were isolated from peripheral blood using a standard Ficoll-Paque protocol. TriZol was used to extract RNA from bulk PBMCs, CD4 and CD8 fractions, and dextramer-positive and dextramer-negative fractions. The reads were generated on an Illumina NovaSeq 6000. TCR cDNA was synthesized by 5'RACE template switching, through which a universal primer site and unique molecular identifiers were introduced. cDNA synthesis was primed from both the TCR alpha and TCR beta constant segments. Library amplification used two PCR steps, and the second PCR step added sample barcodes and sequencing adapters. Sequencing of libraries was done on Illumina HiSeq 2500 (2x100 bp) or NovaSeq (2x150 bp). The study's own analysis went as follows. Reads were demultiplexed and collapsed into UMI consensus sequences with MIGEC, and V(D)J alignment was performed with MiXCR. Clonotypes responding to the vaccine were identified with edgeR on replicate PBMC samples, with the criteria of FDR below 0.01 and a log2 fold change above 5 up to day 15. Bulk clonotypes were assigned CD4 or CD8 identity according to which sequenced CD4 or CD8 repertoire held them at higher abundance. TCRdb reprocessed the public reads (quality trimming at Q25 with fastp, clone calling with MiXCR) and kept in-frame beta chains. Records with the same CDR3 protein are collapsed into one entry carrying the most frequent genes and DNA. The V and J calls here are based on TCRdb, not the publication. The sample table lists 300,000 to 400,000 distinct CDR3 sequences, approximately 4% of them with a count of one. Jointly, the top ten make up 20% to 25% of the sample.

The chain uses TRBV24-1 and TRBJ2-1, with 9 central nucleotides matching TRBD1. This clonotype was obtained from a man aged 18-30 years who received the YFV17D yellow fever vaccine. Sequencing used PBMCs, obtained 5 days after the yellow fever booster vaccination. DNA sequence: TGTGCCACCAGTGAAACGGGGACAGGGAGTTTCGATGAGCAGTTCTTC. Its protein product is CATSETGTGSFDEQFF.